Listed below are T cell receptor beta chains from one sample, sequenced in a study of blood T cell repertoires in COVID-19. Measured with immunoSEQ multiplex PCR; TCRdb has only the in-frame clones, and not every one. The data hold about 95,000 clones, with around 87% observed a single time. The specimen sequenced was peripheral blood. These receptors all come from a human donor in a cohort sampled during active COVID-19. Both conserved end residues are part of each CDR3. The D gene is left open where the match is weak. Clone size, where shown, is once, few, many, or a class for clones that have expanded.

TRBV15	14	TRBD1	NA	TRBJ2-7	TGTGCCACCAGCGGAGACAGGGGGCTGGGGGAGCAGTACTTC	CATSGDRGLGEQYF
TRBV7-3	19	TRBD2	many	TRBJ2-2	TGTGCCAGCAGCCTCAGGGGACTAGCGGGGGTTATGGACACCGGGGAGCTGTTTTTT	CASSLRGLAGVMDTGELFF
TRBV6-2/TRBV6-3	14	NA	NA	TRBJ2-2	TGTGCCAGCAGCCGTCTAACTAACACCGGGGAGCTGTTTTTT	CASSRLTNTGELFF
TRBV19	16	NA	NA	TRBJ2-2	TGTGCCAGTAGTGGGGTTACAGGGTCCGCGTCCGGGGAGCTGTTTTTT	CASSGVTGSASGELFF
TRBV9	15	NA	NA	TRBJ1-2	TGTGCCAGCAGCGTAGGCGGAAGCTCTAACTATGGCTACACCTTC	CASSVGGSSNYGYTF
TRBV2	14	TRBD1	NA	TRBJ2-7	TGTGCCAGCAGCGGGACCGGGACAGGGTCCGAGCAGTACTTC	CASSGTGTGSEQYF
TRBV7-9	15	NA	once	TRBJ1-4	TGTGCCAGCAGCCCCTCGGGTTTGGCTAATGAAAAACTGTTTTTT	CASSPSGLANEKLFF
TRBV6-6	13	TRBD1	NA	TRBJ2-2	TGTGCCAGCAACAGGGGAAACACCGGGGAGCTGTTTTTT	CASNRGNTGELFF
TRBV5-6	18	NA	NA	TRBJ1-5	TGTGCCAGCAGCTTGAGGACAACGGCCCTGGGGAGCAATCAGCCCCAGCATTTT	CASSLRTTALGSNQPQHF
TRBV3-1/TRBV3-2	12	NA	NA	TRBJ2-5	TGTGCCAGCAGCCAGGTCCGGGAGACCCAGTACTTC	CASSQVRETQYF
TRBV7-2	19	TRBD1	NA	TRBJ1-5	TGTGCCAGCAGCTTAAGTATGAGACAGGGCATGCATAGCAATCAGCCCCAGCATTTT	CASSLSMRQGMHSNQPQHF
TRBV19	13	TRBD1	NA	TRBJ2-7	TGTGCCACCTCTACAGGGGGCGGGTACGAGCAGTACTTC	CATSTGGGYEQYF
TRBV28	21	NA	NA	TRBJ2-6	TGTGCCAGCAGTCACCCCCCTAAGGGGGGGGAAAAAGTCTCTGGGGCCAACGTCCTGACTTTC	CASSHPPKGGEKVSGANVLTF
TRBV27	14	NA	NA	TRBJ1-1	TGTGCCAGCAGTTTCCGGGGAGGATACACTGAAGCTTTCTTT	CASSFRGGYTEAFF
TRBV19	12	NA	NA	TRBJ2-3	TGTGCCAGTAGTACGAGGGCAGATACGCAGTATTTT	CASSTRADTQYF
TRBV6-2/TRBV6-3	14	NA	NA	TRBJ2-1	TGTGCCAGCAGTTGGACGGGGGTCTACAATGAGCAGTTCTTC	CASSWTGVYNEQFF
TRBV5-1	15	TRBD2	once	TRBJ2-3	TGCGCCAGCAGCTTACTAGCGGGGGGCCCAGATACGCAGTATTTT	CASSLLAGGPDTQYF
TRBV6-5	13	NA	NA	TRBJ2-7	TGTGCCAGCAGTCCTTCGCAGGGGCGCGAGCAGTACTTC	CASSPSQGREQYF
TRBV19	16	NA	NA	TRBJ2-1	TGTGCCACCGACATAGTGGCAGGGCGCTCCTACAATGAGCAGTTCTTC	CATDIVAGRSYNEQFF
TRBV5-1	16	TRBD1	NA	TRBJ1-2	TGCGCCAGCAGCTTGGCGGCGACAGGGATCGCCTATGGCTACACCTTC	CASSLAATGIAYGYTF
TRBV9	12	NA	NA	TRBJ2-7	TGTGCCAGCAGCGTAGATGAGTCGGGGCAGTACTTC	CASSVDESGQYF
TRBV5-6	16	NA	NA	TRBJ2-7	TGTGCCAGCAGCTTTCTTAACTTTCTCGTCTCCTACGAGCAGTACTTC	CASSFLNFLVSYEQYF
TRBV3-1/TRBV3-2	16	NA	NA	TRBJ1-6	TGTGCCAGCAGCTATACAGACAGGATCTATAATTCACCCCTCCACTTT	CASSYTDRIYNSPLHF
TRBV10-2	12	NA	NA	TRBJ1-4	TGCGCCAGCAGTGATGGAGTCGAAAAACTGTTTTTT	CASSDGVEKLFF
TRBV25-1	13	NA	NA	TRBJ1-2	TGTGCCAGCAGTGAATGGCGCGGGCCTGGCTACACCTTC	CASSEWRGPGYTF
TRBV19	12	NA	NA	TRBJ1-2	TGTGCCAGTAGGTACAGTAAAAATGGCTACACCTTC	CASRYSKNGYTF
TRBV3-1/TRBV3-2	16	NA	NA	TRBJ1-3	TGTGCCAGCAGCCAAGATCTGCTGGCCTCTGGAAACACCATATATTTT	CASSQDLLASGNTIYF
TRBV6-2/TRBV6-3	16	NA	NA	TRBJ1-1	TGTGCCAGCAGTTACCCGGGACACACCATGAACACTGAAGCTTTCTTT	CASSYPGHTMNTEAFF
TRBV7-9	15	NA	NA	TRBJ2-3	TGTGCCAGCAGCTCGGCTGTGAGGGAGACAGATACGCAGTATTTT	CASSSAVRETDTQYF
TRBV20-1	14	TRBD1	NA	TRBJ1-2	TGCAGTGCTAGTTCGACAGGGATTGACTATGGCTACACCTTC	CSASSTGIDYGYTF
TRBV7-9	15	TRBD1	NA	TRBJ1-6	TGTGCCAGCAGCTTATCCAGGGGGCAGAGATCACCCCTCCACTTT	CASSLSRGQRSPLHF
TRBV18	16	TRBD2	NA	TRBJ2-1	TGTGCCAGCTCACTCACTAGCGGGGGAACATACAATGAGCAGTTCTTC	CASSLTSGGTYNEQFF
TRBV7-9	14	TRBD1	NA	TRBJ2-4	TGTGCCAGCAGCTTAGCCGGGACAGGGATACCGCAGTACTTC	CASSLAGTGIPQYF
TRBV11-2	15	TRBD1	once	TRBJ1-2	TGTGCCAGCAGCTTATCGGACAGGGGGAACTATGGCTACACCTTC	CASSLSDRGNYGYTF
TRBV11-2	15	NA	NA	TRBJ2-7	TGTGCCAGCAGCTTAGGATCCCCCAGGAACTACGAGCAGTACTTC	CASSLGSPRNYEQYF
TRBV12-3/TRBV12-4	13	NA	once	TRBJ2-1	TGTGCCAGCAGCCGAAGGACTCCGGCATCCCAGTTCTTC	CASSRRTPASQFF
TRBV6-4	14	NA	few	TRBJ2-7	TGTGCCAGCAGGGACCCGGTGAATCCCTACGAGCAGTACTTC	CASRDPVNPYEQYF
TRBV7-9	12	TRBD2	NA	TRBJ2-1	TGTGCCAGCAGCTTGTTAGCGGGGGAGCAGTTCTTC	CASSLLAGEQFF
TRBV28	14	NA	NA	TRBJ1-4	TGTGCCAGCAGTTTTTTCAGGGGCCGGGAAAAACTGTTTTTT	CASSFFRGREKLFF
TRBV2	15	NA	NA	TRBJ1-1	TGTGCCAGCAGTGAAGTCCCCCCACAGTACGATGAAGCTTTCTTT	CASSEVPPQYDEAFF
TRBV11-2	18	TRBD1	NA	TRBJ2-1	TGTGCCAGCAGCTTAGATCCGTGGAGACAGGGGTCCTACAATGAGCAGTTCTTC	CASSLDPWRQGSYNEQFF
TRBV18	14	NA	few	TRBJ1-2	TGTGCCAGCTCACCATCCCCGGGGGACTATGGCTACACCTTC	CASSPSPGDYGYTF
TRBV6-2/TRBV6-3	15	NA	NA	TRBJ1-6	TGTGCCAGCAGTCTGGATACGATCAGGGGTTCACCCCTCCACTTT	CASSLDTIRGSPLHF
TRBV27	14	TRBD2	NA	TRBJ2-3	TGTGCCAGCAGTCGGACTAGCTACTTCGATACGCAGTATTTT	CASSRTSYFDTQYF
TRBV7-2	13	NA	NA	TRBJ2-7	TGTGCCAGCAGCTTAGGCCCGAGATACGAGCAGTACTTC	CASSLGPRYEQYF
TRBV7-9	15	TRBD2	few	TRBJ2-7	TGTGCCAGCAGCACGACTAGCGGGCGATTCTACGAGCAGTACTTC	CASSTTSGRFYEQYF
TRBV4-1	14	NA	NA	TRBJ2-7	TGCGCCAGCAGCAGGAGGGGGGGCCCCTACGAGCAGTACTTC	CASSRRGGPYEQYF
TRBV19	13	NA	NA	TRBJ1-3	TGTGCCAGTACGGGTGGCAGAAAAAACACCATATATTTT	CASTGGRKNTIYF
TRBV5-1	16	TRBD2	few	TRBJ2-3	TGCGCCAGCAGCTTGACTAGCGGGGGGGCGAGAGATACGCAGTATTTT	CASSLTSGGARDTQYF
TRBV5-1	14	TRBD1	NA	TRBJ1-4	TGCGCCAGCAGCTCCGGACAGGCTAATGAAAAACTGTTTTTT	CASSSGQANEKLFF
TRBV19	11	TRBD2	NA	TRBJ2-7	TGTGGGACTAGTGGACTCTACGAGCAGTACTTC	CGTSGLYEQYF
TRBV18	12	NA	NA	TRBJ1-4	TGTGCCAGCTCCCCGGGAGGAGGAAAACTGTTTTTT	CASSPGGGKLFF
TRBV11-2	15	TRBD2	NA	TRBJ2-3	TGTGCCAGCAGCTTTAGCGGGGGTCGCACAGATACGCAGTATTTT	CASSFSGGRTDTQYF
TRBV5-1	15	TRBD2	NA	TRBJ2-5	TGCGCCAGCAGCCCACGTAGCGGGTTCCAAGAGACCCAGTACTTC	CASSPRSGFQETQYF
TRBV18	17	TRBD2	NA	TRBJ2-3	TGTGCCAGCTCATACCTTCCGGGGGGGCTTGGCACAGATACGCAGTATTTT	CASSYLPGGLGTDTQYF